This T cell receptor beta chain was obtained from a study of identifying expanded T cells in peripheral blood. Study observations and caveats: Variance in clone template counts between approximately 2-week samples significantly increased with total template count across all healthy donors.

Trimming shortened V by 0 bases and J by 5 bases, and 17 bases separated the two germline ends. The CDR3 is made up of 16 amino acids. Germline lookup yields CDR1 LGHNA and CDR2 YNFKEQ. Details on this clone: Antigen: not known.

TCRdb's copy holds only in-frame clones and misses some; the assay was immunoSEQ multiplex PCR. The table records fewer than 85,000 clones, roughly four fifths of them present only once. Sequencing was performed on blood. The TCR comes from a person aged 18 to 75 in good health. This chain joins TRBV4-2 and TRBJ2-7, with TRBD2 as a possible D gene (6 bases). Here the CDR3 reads CASSQDWGGPLDEQYF. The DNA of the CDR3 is TGTGCCAGCAGCCAAGATTGGGGAGGTCCTTTGGACGAGCAGTACTTC.